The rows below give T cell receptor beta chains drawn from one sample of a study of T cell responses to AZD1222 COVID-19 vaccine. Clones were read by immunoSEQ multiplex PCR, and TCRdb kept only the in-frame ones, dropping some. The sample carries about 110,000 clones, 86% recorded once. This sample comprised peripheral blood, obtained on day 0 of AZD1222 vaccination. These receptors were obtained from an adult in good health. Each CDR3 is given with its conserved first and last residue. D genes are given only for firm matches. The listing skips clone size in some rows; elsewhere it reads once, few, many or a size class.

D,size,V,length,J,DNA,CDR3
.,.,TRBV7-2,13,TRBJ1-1,TGTGCCAGCGCGCCGAGGCCGAACACTGAAGCTTTCTTT,CASAPRPNTEAFF
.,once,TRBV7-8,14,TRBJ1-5,TGTGCCAGCAGCTTAAACACCGGCAATCAGCCCCAGCATTTT,CASSLNTGNQPQHF
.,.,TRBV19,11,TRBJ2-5,TGTGCCACCATTTCGGGGGAGACCCAGTACTTC,CATISGETQYF
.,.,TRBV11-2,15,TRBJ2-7,TGTGCCAGCAGCTCAGACAGTAGCCCCCTCTACGAGCAGTACTTC,CASSSDSSPLYEQYF
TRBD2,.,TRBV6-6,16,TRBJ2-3,TGTGCCAGCAGGTCCCGCTCTAGCGGGGGGCCAGATACGCAGTATTTT,CASRSRSSGGPDTQYF
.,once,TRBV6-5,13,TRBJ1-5,TGTGCCAGCAGCCCCGAACAAGATCAGCCCCAGCATTTT,CASSPEQDQPQHF
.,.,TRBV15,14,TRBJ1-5,TGTGCCACCAGCAGAGGCCAGAGCAATCAGCCCCAGCATTTT,CATSRGQSNQPQHF
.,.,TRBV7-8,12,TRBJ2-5,TGTGCCAGCAGCTTTGTTGAAGAGACCCAGTACTTC,CASSFVEETQYF
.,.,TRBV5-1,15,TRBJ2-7,TGCGCCAGCAGCTTGTCTGGTGGGGGGCCTGACGAGCAGTACTTC,CASSLSGGGPDEQYF
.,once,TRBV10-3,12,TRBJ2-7,TGTGCCATCGGGGACACAGGGCCCGAGCAGTACTTC,CAIGDTGPEQYF
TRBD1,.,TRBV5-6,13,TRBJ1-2,TGTGCCAGCAGCACCGGACAGGGGAATGGCTACACCTTC,CASSTGQGNGYTF
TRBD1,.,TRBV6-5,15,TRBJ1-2,TGTGCCAGCAGTTACTCGGGACAGGGGGCGAAGGGCTACACCTTC,CASSYSGQGAKGYTF
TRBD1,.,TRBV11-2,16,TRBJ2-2,TGTGCCAGCAGCTTCTTGACAGGGGATCCCACCGGGGAGCTGTTTTTT,CASSFLTGDPTGELFF
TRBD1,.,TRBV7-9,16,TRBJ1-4,TGTGCCAGCAGCACTGGACAGGGAGCAACTAATGAAAAACTGTTTTTT,CASSTGQGATNEKLFF